Here is one T cell receptor (beta chain) with its context. In its sample, this clonotype was seen many times. The antigen this receptor binds is unknown. No quality values exist for individual bases; no much larger clone is one base distant. This entry belongs to a study of CD8 T cells in ankylosing spondylitis (dated by TCRdb to about 2017). Background for the entire study: The study profiled T cell receptor beta repertoires in healthy donors and ankylosing spondylitis patients to find disease-linked TCR variants. The full study cohort comprised roughly 24 ankylosing spondylitis patients and 85 to 120 healthy donors. Peripheral blood was sampled, and synovial fluid was also collected from ankylosing spondylitis patients. The research as a whole found: The disease-linked clones were reported as significantly enriched in matched synovial fluid samples from ankylosing spondylitis patients. Some of the motif variants had been reported before in the synovial fluid and blood of reactive arthritis patients, a finding that suggests common disease-initiation mechanisms. In peripheral blood, the disease-linked clones were found at relatively low frequencies and had a CD8+ phenotype. Blood from ankylosing spondylitis patients appeared to be characterized by a TCR beta motif composed of eight highly homologous amino acid variants.

Sequencing used an Illumina HiSeq 2500. Quantitative 5'-RACE with molecular barcodes was the method used to prepare the TCR beta libraries. Per the authors' processing: A new computational method, built on a probabilistic model of VDJ rearrangement, was used to identify disease-linked TCR variants. TCRdb itself trimmed the public reads at Q25 with fastp, ran MiXCR and retained productive beta chains. A single entry per CDR3 protein holds the most common genes and DNA from its merged rows. The V and J calls were determined by TCRdb, not by the authors. A total of 150,000 to 200,000 distinct CDR3 sequences appear in this sample, approximately 10% of them only once. Approximately 32% of the sample is held by the ten biggest clonotypes. This receptor was identified in a male donor with ankylosing spondylitis or in good health (not recorded which). The sequenced sample consisted of blood, either unsorted or a sorted T cell fraction (not recorded which).

The DNA sequence reads TGCAGCGTTGGGCGGGACGGATACAATGAGCAGTTCTTC. This sequence encodes CSVGRDGYNEQFF. This sequence uses TRBV29-1 and TRBJ2-1, and possibly TRBD2, on 6 matching bases. V sheds 4 bases and J sheds 4 bases, leaving 11 bases between their ends. The germline V gene encodes CDR1 SQVTM and CDR2 ANQGSEA. The CDR3 has 13 amino acids, counting the end cysteine and phenylalanine. Here the CDR3 DNA is all that survives: 39 bases in frame from base 1.